These 30 T cell receptor beta chains share one sample of origin, sequenced in a study of T cell responses to AZD1222 COVID-19 vaccine. Sequencing used immunoSEQ multiplex PCR; TCRdb keeps in-frame clones, though not all of them. Of about 110,000 clones in the sample, 87% were seen once. This material consisted of peripheral blood, taken on day 0 of AZD1222 vaccination. The receptors stem from an adult in good health.

This clone was picked up one time. The V call is TRBV3-1 (or the pseudogene TRBV3-2), the J call TRBJ2-3; possibly TRBD1 or TRBD2 for D (5 bases each). Trimming removed 3 bases at V and 4 bases at J, with 14 bases between. In germline, CDR1 is LGHDT, CDR2 YNNKEL (reference sequence). This CDR3 is built from 15 residues. CDR3 sequence reads: CASSQPAGAPDTQYF. As DNA, the CDR3 is TGTGCCAGCAGCCAGCCGGCCGGGGCCCCAGATACGCAGTATTTT.

The chain recombines TRBV30 with TRBJ1-1; D might be TRBD1 (6 bases). The CDR3 loop spans 11 amino acids. CDR1 GTSNPN and CDR2 SVGIG come from the germline V gene (reference sequence). This CDR3 reads CVSGVNTEAFF. CDR3 nucleotide sequence: TGTGTATCAGGGGTGAACACTGAAGCTTTCTTT.

The chain recombines TRBV5-1 with TRBJ1-5, with a tentative D call TRBD1 (6 bases). The CDR3 runs to 15 residues. Trimming took 4 bases from V and 4 from J, leaving 15 bases between them. CDR1 is SGHRS and CDR2 is YFSETQ in the germline V gene. CDR3 region: CASSPNDRLNQPQHF. CDR3 nucleotide sequence: TGCGCCAGCAGCCCCAACGACAGGCTGAATCAGCCCCAGCATTTT.

The chain recombines TRBV4-1 with TRBJ2-7; 12 bases are shared with TRBD2. Germline CDR1 reads MGHRA; CDR2 reads YSYEKL. Trimming took 4 bases from V and 1 from J; bases not matched to a gene: 8. The CDR3 length is 17 residues. The CDR3 nucleotides are TGCGCCAGCAGCCTGAGGACTAGCGGGGACCTTTCCTACGAGCAGTACTTC. Protein: CASSLRTSGDLSYEQYF.

The genes are TRBV19 and TRBJ2-1; possibly TRBD1 for D (6 bases). Trimming took off 5 bases at V and 8 bases at J, with 19 bases between the two ends. Germline CDR1 LNHDA, CDR2 SQIVND (reference sequence). The CDR3 is 15 amino acids. The CDR3 spells CASSGVGQGRDEQFF. Written as DNA, the CDR3 is TGTGCCAGTAGTGGGGTCGGGCAGGGGCGGGATGAGCAGTTCTTC. The whole variable domain, filled in from reference TRBV19 and TRBJ2-1, reads DGGITQSPKYLFRKEGQNVTLSCEQNLNHDAMYWYRQDPGQGLRLIYYSQIVNDFQKGDIAEGYSVSREKKESFPLTVTSAQKNPTAFYLCASSGVGQGRDEQFFGPGTRLTVL.

The gene calls are TRBV6-6 and TRBJ2-1, with 15 bases identical to TRBD2. This CDR3 spans 15 amino acids. Germline CDR1 and CDR2: MNHNY and SVGAGI (reference sequence). Trimming cost V 6 bases and J 9 bases; bases outside gene matches: 6. For the CDR3, the DNA is TGTGCCAGCAGGCGGACTAGCGGGAGGGAGAGTGAGCAGTTCTTC. Residues: CASRRTSGRESEQFF.

V and J are TRBV6-5 and TRBJ1-2; 9 bases map to TRBD1. The germline V gene encodes CDR1 MNHEY and CDR2 SVGAGI. V gave up 5 bases and J gave up 7 bases; unmatched junction bases: 8. The CDR3 extends over 14 amino acids. The CDR3 bases are TGTGCCAGCAGTCGCCAACAGGGGGCTTCTGGCTACACCTTC. This translates into CASSRQQGASGYTF.

V gene TRBV13 combines with J gene TRBJ2-2; the D gene could be TRBD1 or TRBD2 (5 bases each). The CDR3 extends over 14 amino acids. Germline-derived CDR1 and CDR2 are PRHDT and FYEKMQ (reference sequence). V gave up 5 bases and J gave up 1 base, with 8 bases separating them. In nucleotides, the CDR3 is TGTGCCAGCAGCCCGGGACGGAACACCGGGGAGCTGTTTTTT. Its translation is CASSPGRNTGELFF.

This clone has only one observation. This chain uses TRBV5-8 with TRBJ2-2; the D gene could be TRBD1 or TRBD2 (6 bases each). The CDR3 length is 16 residues. The ends were cut back, 2 bases at V and 0 bases at J, with 11 bases in the middle. The germline gives CDR1 SGHTS, CDR2 YDEGEE. The CDR3 here is CASSLPGGANTGELFF. The CDR3 DNA sequence: TGTGCCAGCAGCTTACCCGGGGGCGCGAACACCGGGGAGCTGTTTTTT.

This chain joins TRBV6-5 and TRBJ1-6, with 7 bases fitting TRBD1. The CDR3 is 15 residues long. In germline, CDR1 is MNHEY, CDR2 SVGAGI. Trimming removed 3 bases from V and 9 bases from J; junction bases left unmatched: 8. The CDR3 here is CASSYSRQGSSPLHF. Here the CDR3 DNA reads TGTGCCAGCAGTTATTCTCGACAGGGTAGTTCACCCCTCCACTTT.

The chain employs TRBV3-1 (or the pseudogene TRBV3-2) and TRBJ1-6; the D is unclear. The germline CDR1 and CDR2 sequences are LGHDT and YNNKEL (reference sequence). The CDR3 totals 15 residues. V was shortened by 0 bases and J by 10 bases, with 13 bases between the two germline ends. The CDR3 region has the DNA TGTGCCAGCAGCCAAGATATGGGAGTATCGTCACCCCTCCACTTT. This translates into CASSQDMGVSSPLHF.

In this sample, this clone turned up a few times. An end of the junction differs from the germline gene, which may be a read error. The genes are TRBV6-1 and TRBJ1-2; 8 positions match TRBD1. The CDR3 covers 13 residues. CDR1 and CDR2 (germline): MNHNS, SASEGT. The CDR3 here is CASREGTGYGYTF. CDR3 sequence (DNA): TGTGCCAGCAGAGAAGGGACAGGCTATGGCTACACCTTC.

The V gene is TRBV9, the J gene TRBJ2-7; the D gene is possibly TRBD1 (6 bases). The germline V and J ends were trimmed by 5 bases and 4 bases, with 16 bases remaining between them. CDR1 and CDR2 from the germline V gene are SGDLS and YYNGEE. This CDR3 spans 14 amino acids. CDR3 in DNA: TGTGCCAGCAGTAAGGGGGTCCCAGAATACGAGCAGTACTTC. Translated: CASSKGVPEYEQYF. Looking up the rest from reference TRBV9 and TRBJ2-7 gives the full variable domain: DSGVTQTPKHLITATGQRVTLRCSPRSGDLSVYWYQQSLDQGLQFLIQYYNGEERAKGNILERFSAQQFPDLHSELNLSSLELGDSALYFCASSKGVPEYEQYFGPGTRLTVT.

The V gene is TRBV3-1 (or the pseudogene TRBV3-2), the J gene TRBJ2-3; D might be TRBD2 (5 bases). This CDR3 is built from 17 residues. The germline CDR1 and CDR2 sequences are LGHDT and YNNKEL (reference sequence). Trimming pared 0 bases from V and 2 bases from J, leaving 15 bases between. The CDR3 DNA follows: TGTGCCAGCAGCCAAGACATTGACACGGGGTTCACAGATACGCAGTATTTT. It translates to CASSQDIDTGFTDTQYF.

The rearrangement uses TRBV19 and TRBJ1-1, with a possible D match to TRBD1 (5 bases). From germline, CDR1 is LNHDA and CDR2 SQIVND (reference sequence). The V end was cut by 5 bases, the J end by 8 bases, with 12 bases between. The CDR3 extends over 12 amino acids. This CDR3 reads CASSGDLSEAFF. CDR3 bases: TGTGCCAGTAGTGGGGACCTCTCCGAAGCTTTCTTT. The whole variable domain, remainder taken from reference TRBV19 and TRBJ1-1, is DGGITQSPKYLFRKEGQNVTLSCEQNLNHDAMYWYRQDPGQGLRLIYYSQIVNDFQKGDIAEGYSVSREKKESFPLTVTSAQKNPTAFYLCASSGDLSEAFFGQGTRLTVV.

This rearrangement joins TRBV4-3 to TRBJ1-1, with a weak D call TRBD1 (5 bases). The CDR3 extends over 14 amino acids. Germline assignment: CDR1 LGHNA and CDR2 YSLEER. Trimming removed 5 bases from V and 0 bases from J, with 10 bases in between. The CDR3 reads CASSSGTVNTEAFF. The CDR3 DNA is TGCGCCAGCAGCTCCGGGACCGTGAACACTGAAGCTTTCTTT.

The chain links TRBV6-4 to TRBJ2-3, with TRBD2 identical over 7 bases. Germline CDR1 MRHNA, CDR2 SNTAGT. The CDR3 is made up of 16 amino acids. V was pared by 0 bases and J by 5 bases, with 8 bases of the junction left unmatched. DNA of the CDR3: TGTGCCAGCAGTGACTCTAGCGGGTCCTCCGGAGATACGCAGTATTTT. It is translated as CASSDSSGSSGDTQYF.

The DNA for the CDR3 is TGTGCCAGCAGCGCCTCAAGCGGCGTCCTGACTTTC. This encodes CASSASSGVLTF. The gene calls are TRBV9 and TRBJ2-6; D is perhaps TRBD2 (5 bases). CDR3 size: 12 residues. Trimming took 3 bases from V and 12 from J, leaving 10 bases between them. Germline CDR1 SGDLS, CDR2 YYNGEE.

The rearrangement uses TRBV27 and TRBJ1-5, with D possibly being TRBD1 (5 bases). The germline CDR1 and CDR2 sequences are MNHEY and SMNVEV (reference sequence). V lost 3 bases and J lost 7, with 10 bases in between. The length of the CDR3 is 13 residues. In DNA, the CDR3 is TGTGCCAGCAGTTTCATGGGGCCCCAGCCCCAGCATTTT. Amino acid sequence: CASSFMGPQPQHF.

The count of this clone is one. The chain carries TRBV16 and TRBJ1-1; D remains ambiguous. V was pared by 0 bases and J by 5 bases, with 10 bases between. Germline CDR1 reads KGHSY; CDR2 reads FQNENV. CDR3 length: 14 amino acids. The CDR3 region is CASSQSARRTEAFF. CDR3 DNA: TGTGCCAGCAGCCAATCGGCCCGAAGGACTGAAGCTTTCTTT.

The chain has TRBV5-1 and TRBJ2-7; TRBD1 might be the D (6 bases). There are 13 residues in the CDR3. V was cut by 0 bases and J by 2 bases, with 6 bases left in between. Germline CDR1 is SGHRS and CDR2 is YFSETQ. CDR3 sequence: CASSLEGAYEQYF. CDR3 nucleotide sequence: TGCGCCAGCAGCTTGGAGGGGGCCTACGAGCAGTACTTC.

This clone has only a few counts. This chain joins TRBV4-1 and TRBJ1-1; D not resolved. The CDR3 totals 13 residues. The V gene lost 6 bases and the J gene lost 1 base, with 9 bases spanning the gap. Germline V gene lookup returns CDR1 MGHRA and CDR2 YSYEKL. This CDR3 is CASRRIPNTEAFF. CDR3 sequence (DNA): TGCGCCAGCAGGCGGATCCCGAACACTGAAGCTTTCTTT.

The chain recombines TRBV3-1 (or the pseudogene TRBV3-2) with TRBJ2-1, with TRBD2 identical over 7 bases. Trimming cost V 0 bases and J 4 bases; bases outside gene matches: 9. This CDR3 region has 17 residues. Germline V lookup: CDR1 LGHDT, CDR2 YNNKEL (reference sequence). CDR3 coding DNA: TGTGCCAGCAGCCAAGATCTGAGGCGGGGGTCGTACAATGAGCAGTTCTTC. Its translation is CASSQDLRRGSYNEQFF.

The rearrangement links TRBV3-1 (or the pseudogene TRBV3-2) to TRBJ2-5; 8 nucleotides agree with TRBD1. The germline CDR1 and CDR2 sequences are LGHDT and YNNKEL (reference sequence). V was clipped by 4 bases and J by 2 bases; unmatched bases: 6. This CDR3 region has 15 residues. CDR3 protein: CASSRRTGRQETQYF. The CDR3 DNA follows: TGTGCCAGCAGCCGTCGGACAGGGCGTCAAGAGACCCAGTACTTC.

This chain joins TRBV5-1 and TRBJ2-1; D may be TRBD1 or TRBD2 (5 bases each). This CDR3 has 15 amino acids. V was cut by 0 bases and J by 3 bases, with 10 bases left in between. The germline V gene has CDR1 SGHRS and CDR2 YFSETQ. The CDR3 protein is CASSLVGPDYNEQFF. CDR3 coding DNA: TGCGCCAGCAGCTTGGTGGGACCTGACTACAATGAGCAGTTCTTC. The whole variable domain, remainder taken from reference TRBV5-1 and TRBJ2-1, is KAGVTQTPRYLIKTRGQQVTLSCSPISGHRSVSWYQQTPGQGLQFLFEYFSETQRNKGNFPGRFSGRQFSNSRSEMNVSTLELGDSALYLCASSLVGPDYNEQFFGPGTRLTVL.

CDR3: CSVDKGIYGYTF. DNA of the CDR3: TGCAGCGTTGATAAGGGTATCTATGGCTACACCTTC. This sequence joins TRBV29-1 and TRBJ1-2; D is uncertain. The CDR3 has 12 residues. V dropped 3 bases and J dropped 4 bases, with 9 bases sitting between them. Germline lookup yields CDR1 SQVTM and CDR2 ANQGSEA.

V is TRBV10-3 and J is TRBJ1-2, with D possibly being TRBD1 (6 bases). The V gene lost 6 bases and the J gene lost 3 bases, with 14 bases spanning the gap. The CDR3 has 14 residues. The V gene's germline CDR1 is ENHRY and CDR2 SYGVKD. CDR3 coding DNA: TGTGCCATCAGGTCATGGGAGGGGGACTATGGCTACACCTTC. Translating gives CAIRSWEGDYGYTF.

The rearrangement uses TRBV7-9 and TRBJ1-6; D ambiguous. Germline CDR1 is SEHNR and CDR2 is FQNEAQ (reference sequence). The ends were cut back, 5 bases at V and 8 bases at J, with 10 bases in the middle. This CDR3 has 13 amino acids. CDR3 residues: CASSHRRDSPLHF. In nucleotides, the CDR3 is TGTGCCAGCAGCCATAGGAGGGATTCACCCCTCCACTTT.

The chain joins TRBV7-2 to TRBJ2-2, with TRBD1 identical over 8 bases. Losses at the gene ends were 2 bases for V and 5 bases for J; bases not matched to a gene: 7. The CDR3 loop spans 16 amino acids. Germline lookup yields CDR1 SGHTA and CDR2 FQGNSA. The CDR3 DNA follows: TGTGCCAGCAGCTTAAGACAGGGGTTGAGAACCGGGGAGCTGTTTTTT. Amino acids: CASSLRQGLRTGELFF.

The rearrangement joins TRBV5-8 to TRBJ2-3, with TRBD2 matching over 11 bases. There are 16 residues in the CDR3. Germline lookup yields CDR1 SGHTS and CDR2 YDEGEE. The trim removed 4 bases at V and 4 bases at J, leaving 8 bases unmatched. CDR3 sequence: CASSTLAGVVPDTQYF. The DNA of the CDR3 is TGTGCCAGCAGCACACTAGCGGGAGTCGTTCCAGATACGCAGTATTTT. Full variable domain (rest looked up from reference TRBV5-8 and TRBJ2-3): EAGVTQSPTHLIKTRGQQATLRCSPISGHTSVYWYQQALGLGLQFLLWYDEGEERNRGNFPPRFSGRQFPNYSSELNVNALELEDSALYLCASSTLAGVVPDTQYFGPGTRLTVL.